This TCR beta chain derives from a study of control samples from healthy donors and cancer patients (dated by TCRdb to the early 2020s). The library came from the immunoSEQ multiplex PCR assay. TCRdb re-hosts the immuneACCESS table, in-frame sequences only. Its copies lack some clones; in the studies checked, an unresolved V gene accounts for under half of them, and the cause for the rest is not known. The sample records some 76,000 clones, roughly 90% of which are singletons. The top ten constitute 8% to 10% of the sample. The CDR3 has 19 amino acids, counting the end cysteine and phenylalanine. Only the CDR3 DNA is retained, 57 bases long and in frame from the first base. The junction shows trimming of 0 bases on V and 0 bases on J, plus 18 bases between the germline ends. The germline V gene encodes CDR1 SGHAT and CDR2 FQNNGV. As to this clone: It has no known antigen specificity. No base-level quality is on record; no much larger clone is a single base apart.

The receptor's source is a woman aged 45-59 years with colorectal cancer. Sequencing used PBMCs. The rearrangement combines TRBV11-2 with TRBJ1-5; a confident D gene designation cannot be given. The sequenced DNA is TGTGCCAGCAGCTTAGATATGGGCCGGGAAAACTATAGCAATCAGCCCCAGCATTTT. Its protein is CASSLDMGRENYSNQPQHF.